The 14 T cell receptor beta chains below come from one sample, sequenced in a study of blood T cell repertoires in COVID-19. Generated by immunoSEQ multiplex PCR, the TCRdb table keeps only in-frame clones and is missing some. The sample holds under 250,000 clones, about 84% seen once. The sequenced sample was peripheral blood. These receptor sequences come from a woman older than 75 with COVID-19, enrolled during active disease.

There are a few counts of this clone. The chain is built from TRBV9 and TRBJ1-4; the match to TRBD1 covers 8 bases. Unmatched junction bases numbered 8, after V lost 4 bases and J lost 6 bases. The CDR3 extends over 15 amino acids. Germline CDR1 reads SGDLS; CDR2 reads YYNGEE. The CDR3 loop is CASSPTDRGDEKLFF. The CDR3 region has the DNA TGTGCCAGCAGCCCTACCGACAGGGGTGATGAAAAACTGTTTTTT.

This chain connects TRBV15 to TRBJ1-4, with a tentative D call TRBD1 (5 bases). CDR1 LNHNV and CDR2 YYDKDF come from the germline V gene (reference sequence). The CDR3 loop spans 19 amino acids. Trimming took off 5 bases at V and 1 base at J, with 23 bases between the two ends. DNA of the CDR3: TGTGCCACCAGCGGATCGGGAGGGAGGGGAGGGGAAACTAATGAAAAACTGTTTTTT. Its translation: CATSGSGGRGGETNEKLFF.

The chain is built from TRBV18 and TRBJ1-4; D remains ambiguous. The CDR3 is 13 amino acids. Germline V gene data show CDR1 as KGHSH and CDR2 as LQKENI. V was cut by 3 bases and J by 4 bases, with 6 bases left in between. CDR3 bases: TGTGCCAGCTCACCCCCCGGTAATGAAAAACTGTTTTTT. Translation gives CASSPPGNEKLFF.

The genes are TRBV5-1 and TRBJ1-2; D may be TRBD1 (5 bases). The CDR3 contains 15 residues. Germline CDR1 and CDR2: SGHRS and YFSETQ. V lost 4 bases and J 2 bases, leaving 15 bases between the germline ends. This CDR3 reads CASSPRGAGNYGYTF. The CDR3 coding sequence is TGCGCCAGCAGCCCGCGCGGGGCAGGAAACTATGGCTACACCTTC.

The table lists this clone with a few counts. The J gene is TRBJ1-2, the V gene TRBV7-9; TRBD1 matches 9 bases. CDR1 is SEHNR and CDR2 is FQNEAQ in the germline V gene (reference sequence). J was trimmed by 5 bases and V by 5 bases; bases with no gene match: 6. The CDR3 loop spans 14 amino acids. CDR3 sequence reads: CASSTTTGGYGYTF. The DNA for the CDR3 is TGTGCCAGCAGCACCACGACAGGGGGTTATGGCTACACCTTC. Filled out from reference TRBV7-9 and TRBJ1-2, the complete variable domain reads DTGVSQNPRHKITKRGQNVTFRCDPISEHNRLYWYRQTLGQGPEFLTYFQNEAQLEKSRLLSDRFSAERPKGSFSTLEIQRTEQGDSAMYLCASSTTTGGYGYTFGSGTRLTVV.

The chain couples TRBV3-1 (or the pseudogene TRBV3-2) to TRBJ2-3; 8 positions match TRBD2. The CDR3 spans 17 residues. Germline CDR1 is LGHDT and CDR2 is YNNKEL (reference sequence). The V gene end was trimmed by 2 bases and the J gene end by 1 base; junction bases not matched to a gene: 8. CDR3 protein: CASSQPSRGGRTDTQYF. For the CDR3, the DNA is TGTGCCAGCAGCCAACCTTCCCGGGGGGGCCGCACAGATACGCAGTATTTT.

The J gene is TRBJ1-1, the V gene TRBV30; D remains ambiguous. Trimming stripped 5 bases from V and 1 base from J, with 8 bases between. CDR3 length equals 12 residues. Germline V gives CDR1 GTSNPN, CDR2 SVGIG (reference sequence). The CDR3 DNA is TGTGCCTGGTATTATAGGAACACTGAAGCTTTCTTT. Its translation: CAWYYRNTEAFF. Using reference TRBV30 and TRBJ1-1 for the parts outside the CDR3, the full variable domain is SQTIHQWPATLVQPVGSPLSLECTVEGTSNPNLYWYRQAAGRGLQLLFYSVGIGQISSEVPQNLSASRPQDRQFILSSKKLLLSDSGFYLCAWYYRNTEAFFGQGTRLTVV.

The chain combines TRBV19 with TRBJ2-2, with 7 bases that match TRBD2. V trimming: 5 bases; J trimming: 1 base; junction bases outside the gene matches: 13. Germline loops: CDR1 LNHDA, CDR2 SQIVND (reference sequence). The CDR3 totals 18 residues. This chain's CDR3 is CASSGGFRGGENTGELFF. CDR3 DNA sequence: TGTGCCAGTAGTGGTGGGTTTCGCGGGGGAGAGAACACCGGGGAGCTGTTTTTT.

The rearrangement uses TRBV5-4 and TRBJ2-7, with TRBD2 matching over 10 bases. The CDR3 extends over 14 amino acids. Germline CDR1 reads SGHNT; CDR2 reads YYREEE (reference sequence). V dropped 2 bases and J dropped 3; count of bases not matched to a gene: 2. CDR3 loop: CASSLAGGFYEQYV. CDR3 DNA: TGTGCCAGCAGCTTAGCGGGGGGGTTCTACGAGCAGTACGTC.

This sequence joins TRBV5-1 and TRBJ2-3; 8 nucleotides match TRBD1. The V gene end was trimmed by 0 bases and the J gene end by 0 bases; junction bases not matched to a gene: 0. CDR3 length equals 15 residues. Per germline, CDR1 SGHRS and CDR2 YFSETQ. CDR3 protein: CASSLGQGSTDTQYF. The CDR3 DNA follows: TGCGCCAGCAGCTTGGGACAGGGGAGCACAGATACGCAGTATTTT.

J is TRBJ1-5 and V is TRBV5-1; 9 nucleotides match TRBD1. Germline CDR1 reads SGHRS; CDR2 reads YFSETQ. Trimming took 0 bases from V and 6 from J; bases not matched to a gene: 4. The length of the CDR3 is 15 residues. CDR3 sequence: CASSLGTGDAQPQHF. In DNA form, the CDR3 reads TGCGCCAGCAGCTTGGGGACAGGGGATGCTCAGCCCCAGCATTTT.

The chain uses TRBV6-1 and TRBJ1-2, with a tentative D call TRBD1 (5 bases). Germline lookup yields CDR1 MNHNS and CDR2 SASEGT. Trimming stripped 0 bases from V and 0 bases from J, with 11 bases between. This CDR3 has 16 residues. The CDR3 bases are TGTGCCAGCAGTGAAGCTAGACAGCTTACTAACTATGGCTACACCTTC. It is translated as CASSEARQLTNYGYTF.

The V and J genes are TRBV7-9 and TRBJ2-7; 8 bases match TRBD1. Germline V gives CDR1 SEHNR, CDR2 FQNEAQ (reference sequence). This CDR3 has 15 residues. V shed 3 bases, J shed 0 bases, and the junction held 4 bases outside the gene matches. This CDR3 reads CASSFRGQDSYEQYF. The CDR3 nucleotides read TGTGCCAGCAGCTTTAGGGGACAGGACTCCTACGAGCAGTACTTC.

This clone was recorded once. This chain connects TRBV19 to TRBJ2-5; D might be TRBD1 (5 bases). Trimming stripped 3 bases from V and 5 bases from J, with 16 bases between. This CDR3 contains 15 residues. Per germline, CDR1 LNHDA and CDR2 SQIVND (reference sequence). DNA for the CDR3: TGTGCCAGTAGTATTCATTCAGGGCAGAGCGAGACCCAGTACTTC. Translating it yields CASSIHSGQSETQYF.